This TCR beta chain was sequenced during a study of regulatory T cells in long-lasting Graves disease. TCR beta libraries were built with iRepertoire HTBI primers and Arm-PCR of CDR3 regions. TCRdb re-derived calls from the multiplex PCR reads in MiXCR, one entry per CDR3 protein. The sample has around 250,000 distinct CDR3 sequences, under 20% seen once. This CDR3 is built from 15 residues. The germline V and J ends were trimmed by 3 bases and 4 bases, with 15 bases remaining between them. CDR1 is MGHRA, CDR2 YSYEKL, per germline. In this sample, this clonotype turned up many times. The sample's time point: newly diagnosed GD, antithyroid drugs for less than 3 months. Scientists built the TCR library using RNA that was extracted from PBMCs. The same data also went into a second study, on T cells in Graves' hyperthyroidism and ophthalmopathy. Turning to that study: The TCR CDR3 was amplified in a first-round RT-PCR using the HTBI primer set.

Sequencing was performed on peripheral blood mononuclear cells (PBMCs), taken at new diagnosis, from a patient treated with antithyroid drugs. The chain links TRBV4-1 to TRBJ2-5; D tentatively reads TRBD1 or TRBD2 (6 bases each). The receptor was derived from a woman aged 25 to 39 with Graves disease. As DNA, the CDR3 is TGCGCCAGCAGCCACCTGGTGGGGGGCCGAGAGACCCAGTACTTC. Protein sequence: CASSHLVGGRETQYF.